The entry below gives a single TCR beta chain sequence along with its context. This entry is derived from a study of cytomegalovirus exposure and HLA in healthy donors. Germline-derived CDR1 and CDR2 are SGDLS and YYNGEE. After removal of 0 bases from V and 5 bases from J, the junction contained 8 bases not matched to a gene. This CDR3 has 15 amino acids. A multiplex PCR was run with 60 Vbeta primers and 13 Jbeta primers. Here immunoSEQ multiplex PCR was the method, and the copy in TCRdb shows in-frame clones only, minus some. The sample has about 130,000 clones, and its top ten clones hold 2%. This rearrangement joins TRBV9 to TRBJ2-7; 7 bases fit TRBD2. This receptor was identified in a woman in her sixties in good health and CMV-seronegative. The sequencing sample was made of PBMCs. CDR3 DNA: TGTGCCAGCAGCGTAGGCCCAGCGGGATACAACGAGCAGTACTTC. Protein sequence: CASSVGPAGYNEQYF.